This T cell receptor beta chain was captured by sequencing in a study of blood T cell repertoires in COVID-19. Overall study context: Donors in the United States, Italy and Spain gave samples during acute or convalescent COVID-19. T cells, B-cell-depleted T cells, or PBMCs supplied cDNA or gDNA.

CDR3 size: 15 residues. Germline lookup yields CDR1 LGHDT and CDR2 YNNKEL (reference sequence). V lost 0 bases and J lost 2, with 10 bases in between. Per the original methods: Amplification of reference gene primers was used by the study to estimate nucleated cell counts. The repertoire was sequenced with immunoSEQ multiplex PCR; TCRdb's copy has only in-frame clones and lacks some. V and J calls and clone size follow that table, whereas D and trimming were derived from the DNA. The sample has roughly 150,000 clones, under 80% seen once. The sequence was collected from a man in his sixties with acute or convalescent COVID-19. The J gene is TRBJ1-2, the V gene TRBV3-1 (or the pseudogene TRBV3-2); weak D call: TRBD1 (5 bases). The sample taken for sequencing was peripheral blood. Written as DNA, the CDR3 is TGTGCCAGCAGCCAAGATCAGGGCAGGAACTATGGCTACACCTTC. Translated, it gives CASSQDQGRNYGYTF.